The subject of this entry is one TCR beta chain. This sample was included in a study of OX40 agonist ivuxolimab in advanced cancers. The ends were cut back, 2 bases at V and 6 bases at J, with 7 bases in the middle. The germline CDR1 and CDR2 sequences are MRHNA and SNTAGT. The CDR3 length is 12 residues. Libraries were prepared by immunoSEQ multiplex PCR; TCRdb keeps only in-frame clonotypes and omits some of them. The data show under 95,000 clones, 86% seen once. The V and J genes are TRBV6-4 and TRBJ1-1; D remains ambiguous. The receptor's source is an adult with an advanced solid tumor such as melanoma, head and neck, liver or kidney cancer. Sequencing used CD4+ or CD8+ T cells sorted from blood, obtained in a trial of the OX40 agonist ivuxolimab. The CDR3 bases are TGTGCCAGCAGTGACGGGCTCGCTGAAGCTTTCTTT. It is translated as CASSDGLAEAFF.